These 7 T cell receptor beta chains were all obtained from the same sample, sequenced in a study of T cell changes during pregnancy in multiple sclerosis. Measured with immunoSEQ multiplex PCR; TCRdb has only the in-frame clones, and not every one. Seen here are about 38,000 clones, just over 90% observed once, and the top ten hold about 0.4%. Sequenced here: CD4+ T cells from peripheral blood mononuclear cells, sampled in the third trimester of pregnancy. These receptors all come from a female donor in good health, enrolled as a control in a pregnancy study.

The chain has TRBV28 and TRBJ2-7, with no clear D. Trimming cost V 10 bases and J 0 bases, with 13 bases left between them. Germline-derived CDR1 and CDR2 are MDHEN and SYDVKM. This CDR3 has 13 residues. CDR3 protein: CATFATSSYEQYF. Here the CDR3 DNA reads TGTGCCACCTTCGCCACAAGCTCCTACGAGCAGTACTTC.

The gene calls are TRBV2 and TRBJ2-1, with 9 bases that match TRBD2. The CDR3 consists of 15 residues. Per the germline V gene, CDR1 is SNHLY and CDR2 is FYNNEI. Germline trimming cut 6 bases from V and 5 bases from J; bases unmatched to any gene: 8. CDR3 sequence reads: CASSWKGLANNEQFF. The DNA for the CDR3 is TGTGCCAGCAGCTGGAAGGGACTAGCCAACAATGAGCAGTTCTTC.

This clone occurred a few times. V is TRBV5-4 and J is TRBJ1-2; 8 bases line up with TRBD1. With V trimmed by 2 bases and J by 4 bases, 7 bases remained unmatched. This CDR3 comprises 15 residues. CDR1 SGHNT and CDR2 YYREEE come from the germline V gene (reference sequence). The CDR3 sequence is CASSFPGQGVYGYTF. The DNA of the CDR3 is TGTGCCAGCAGCTTCCCCGGACAGGGAGTCTATGGCTACACCTTC.

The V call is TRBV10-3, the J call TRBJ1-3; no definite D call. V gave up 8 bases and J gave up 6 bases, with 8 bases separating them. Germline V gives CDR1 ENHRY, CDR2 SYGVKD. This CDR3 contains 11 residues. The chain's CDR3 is CAIGRENTIYF. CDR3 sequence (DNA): TGTGCCATCGGTCGCGAAAACACCATATATTTT.

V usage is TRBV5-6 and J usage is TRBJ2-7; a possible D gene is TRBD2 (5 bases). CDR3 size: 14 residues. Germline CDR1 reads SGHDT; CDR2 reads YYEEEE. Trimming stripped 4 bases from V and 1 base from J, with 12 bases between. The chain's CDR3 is CASSPIWRSYEQYF. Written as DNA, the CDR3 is TGTGCCAGCAGCCCGATTTGGAGGTCCTACGAGCAGTACTTC. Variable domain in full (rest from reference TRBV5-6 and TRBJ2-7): DAGVTQSPTHLIKTRGQQVTLRCSPKSGHDTVSWYQQALGQGPQFIFQYYEEEERQRGNFPDRFSGHQFPNYSSELNVNALLLGDSALYLCASSPIWRSYEQYFGPGTRLTVT.

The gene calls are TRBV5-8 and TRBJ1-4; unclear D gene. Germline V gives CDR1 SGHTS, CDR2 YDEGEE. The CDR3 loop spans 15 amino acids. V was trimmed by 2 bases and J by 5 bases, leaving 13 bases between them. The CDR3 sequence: CASSFYRSENEKLFF. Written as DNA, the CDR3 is TGTGCCAGCAGCTTCTACAGAAGTGAAAATGAAAAACTGTTTTTT.

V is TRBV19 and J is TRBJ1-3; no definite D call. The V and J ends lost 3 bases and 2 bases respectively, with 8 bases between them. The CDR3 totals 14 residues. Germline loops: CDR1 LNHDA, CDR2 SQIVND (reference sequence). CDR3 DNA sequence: TGTGCCAGTAGTATTACGGGGACTGGAAACACCATATATTTT. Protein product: CASSITGTGNTIYF.